These 31 T cell receptor beta chains were all obtained from the same sample, sequenced in a study of blood T cell repertoires in COVID-19. The method was immunoSEQ multiplex PCR; TCRdb's version includes in-frame clones alone and lacks a portion of them. The table records under 200,000 clones, about 80% of them present only once. Sequenced material: PBMCs or T cells enriched from blood (not recorded which). The receptors derive from a woman in her 70s in a cohort exposed to, infected with or recovered from COVID-19 (not recorded which).

The rearrangement uses TRBV5-1 and TRBJ2-7, with D unresolved. The CDR3 is 13 amino acids. V lost 4 bases, J lost 2 bases, and 10 bases lay in between. In germline, CDR1 is SGHRS, CDR2 YFSETQ. The DNA of the CDR3 is TGCGCCAGCAGCGAGACTTACCCCTACGAGCAGTACTTC. This sequence encodes CASSETYPYEQYF.

The chain joins TRBV28 to TRBJ2-5; 9 nucleotides match TRBD1. V was pared by 4 bases and J by 6 bases, with 15 bases of the junction left unmatched. Per germline, CDR1 MDHEN and CDR2 SYDVKM. The CDR3 runs 17 residues. CDR3 DNA: TGTGCCAGCAGTTCCCCCAAAACCGGGACAGGGATGAAGACCCAGTACTTC. Translation gives CASSSPKTGTGMKTQYF. The entire variable domain, with the rest obtained from reference TRBV28 and TRBJ2-5, is as follows: DVKVTQSSRYLVKRTGEKVFLECVQDMDHENMFWYRQDPGLGLRLIYFSYDVKMKEKGDIPEGYSVSREKKERFSLILESASTNQTSMYLCASSSPKTGTGMKTQYFGPGTRLLVL.

This clone was found a few times. V usage is TRBV27 and J usage is TRBJ2-7, with no clear D. Germline V lookup: CDR1 MNHEY, CDR2 SMNVEV (reference sequence). Deletions cut 7 bases from V and 2 bases from J, with 15 bases between. The CDR3 has 14 amino acids. CDR3 DNA sequence: TGTGCCAGCACCCGCCAAACGGGTGCCTACGAGCAGTACTTC. Amino acid sequence: CASTRQTGAYEQYF.

The gene calls are TRBV2 and TRBJ1-1, with D perhaps TRBD1 (5 bases). Germline CDR1 SNHLY, CDR2 FYNNEI. The CDR3 is 13 amino acids. V lost 6 bases and J lost 1, with 9 bases in between. In DNA form, the CDR3 reads TGTGCCAGCAGAGACGACAGGAACACTGAAGCTTTCTTT. Translated: CASRDDRNTEAFF.

V and J are TRBV10-3 and TRBJ1-3; D is unclear. V was trimmed by 11 bases and J by 0 bases, leaving 17 bases between them. Germline-derived CDR1 and CDR2 are ENHRY and SYGVKD. The CDR3 loop spans 15 amino acids. The CDR3 region has the DNA TGTGCCGCCCGTTCCCCCCTATTCTCTGGAAACACCATATATTTT. Protein: CAARSPLFSGNTIYF.

This chain uses TRBV18 with TRBJ2-7; weak D call: TRBD1 (6 bases). Per the germline V gene, CDR1 is KGHSH and CDR2 is LQKENI. The CDR3 length is 14 residues. Trimming removed 2 bases at V and 3 bases at J, with 11 bases between. CDR3 coding DNA: TGTGCCAGCTCACCAAACAGGGAGATCTACGAGCAGTACTTC. Amino acids: CASSPNREIYEQYF.

The rearrangement joins TRBV27 to TRBJ2-5; a weak D match, TRBD1 (6 bases). V gave up 2 bases and J gave up 9 bases, with 16 bases separating them. The CDR3 totals 14 residues. Germline values: CDR1 MNHEY, CDR2 SMNVEV (reference sequence). CDR3 in DNA: TGTGCCAGCAGTTTAAGGGGGACAATTGGGTCCCAGTACTTC. Translation gives CASSLRGTIGSQYF.

The chain is built from TRBV11-2 and TRBJ2-1; D not resolved. Germline V gene lookup returns CDR1 SGHAT and CDR2 FQNNGV. This CDR3 is 16 amino acids long. V shed 1 base and J shed 4 bases, with 14 bases lying between them. CDR3 residues: CASSLGLLGFYNEQFF. DNA for the CDR3: TGTGCCAGCAGCTTAGGCCTCCTAGGCTTTTACAATGAGCAGTTCTTC.

The gene calls are TRBV5-5 and TRBJ2-2; perhaps TRBD1 as D (6 bases). Germline V gene sequence: CDR1 SGHKS, CDR2 YYEKEE (reference sequence). The V end was cut by 4 bases, the J end by 6 bases, with 16 bases between. CDR3 length: 15 residues. Here the CDR3 DNA reads TGTGCCAGCAGCCGGCAGGGGATGAGGGCCGGGGAGCTGTTTTTT. Protein sequence: CASSRQGMRAGELFF.

This chain uses TRBV15 with TRBJ1-5, with 7 nucleotides matching TRBD1. The CDR3 runs to 14 residues. From germline, CDR1 is LNHNV and CDR2 YYDKDF (reference sequence). V trimming: 5 bases; J trimming: 3 bases; junction bases outside the gene matches: 4. CDR3 loop: CATSPGQNNQPQHF. Written as DNA, the CDR3 is TGTGCCACCAGCCCGGGACAGAACAATCAGCCCCAGCATTTT.

The chain has TRBV18 and TRBJ1-2; D unclear. The CDR3 length is 15 residues. V lost 3 bases, J lost 4 bases, and 15 bases lay in between. The germline V gene encodes CDR1 KGHSH and CDR2 LQKENI. The CDR3: CASSPAGPERYGYTF. CDR3 sequence (DNA): TGTGCCAGCTCACCGGCAGGCCCCGAACGCTATGGCTACACCTTC.

The chain links TRBV4-2 to TRBJ2-5; D perhaps matches TRBD1 (6 bases). This CDR3 has 14 amino acids. Germline-derived CDR1 and CDR2 are LGHNA and YNFKEQ. The ends were cut back, 0 bases at V and 5 bases at J, with 10 bases in the middle. The CDR3 sequence: CASSQEQGRETQYF. The CDR3 coding sequence is TGTGCCAGCAGCCAAGAACAGGGAAGGGAGACCCAGTACTTC.

The chain joins TRBV6-6 to TRBJ1-3; a possible D gene is TRBD1 (5 bases). The CDR3 consists of 14 residues. Germline V gene data show CDR1 as MNHNY and CDR2 as SVGAGI (reference sequence). V was shortened by 8 bases and J by 0 bases, with 11 bases between the two germline ends. The CDR3 DNA reads TGTGCCAGCGGCGGGACGGCCTCTGGAAACACCATATATTTT. Protein product: CASGGTASGNTIYF.

The chain is built from TRBV28 and TRBJ2-7; D possibly corresponds to TRBD2 (6 bases). Trimming cost V 1 base and J 0 bases, with 10 bases left between them. Germline loops: CDR1 MDHEN, CDR2 SYDVKM. This CDR3 has 15 residues. CDR3 sequence reads: CASSLFGGGSYEQYF. The CDR3 coding sequence is TGTGCCAGCAGTTTATTCGGGGGAGGCTCCTACGAGCAGTACTTC.

This chain links TRBV18 with TRBJ2-7; D perhaps matches TRBD2 (7 bases). With 0 bases removed from V and 3 bases from J, the gap between germline ends came to 12 bases. The length of the CDR3 is 15 residues. Germline-derived CDR1 and CDR2 are KGHSH and LQKENI. The DNA of the CDR3 is TGTGCCAGCTCACCACCGAGCGGGACACTCTACGAGCAGTACTTC. Protein product: CASSPPSGTLYEQYF.

V usage is TRBV28 and J usage is TRBJ2-3; 7 bases fit TRBD2. The CDR3 spans 16 residues. J lost 3 bases, V lost 6 bases, and 12 bases had no gene match. Germline CDR1 and CDR2: MDHEN and SYDVKM. The CDR3 reads CASSHLILAETDTQYF. The CDR3 DNA reads as TGTGCCAGCAGCCACCTGATTCTAGCGGAAACAGATACGCAGTATTTT.

This chain links TRBV19 with TRBJ1-5; the D gene is possibly TRBD1 (5 bases). The CDR3 covers 17 residues. Germline CDR1 and CDR2: LNHDA and SQIVND (reference sequence). V dropped 5 bases and J dropped 0 bases, with 17 bases sitting between them. The CDR3 DNA follows: TGTGCCAGTAGTGCAAACCCACCAGGGTATAGCAATCAGCCCCAGCATTTT. Its translation is CASSANPPGYSNQPQHF.

The CDR3: CASSTGQGVWETQYF. For the CDR3, the DNA is TGTGCCAGCAGCACGGGACAGGGGGTTTGGGAGACCCAGTACTTC. V usage is TRBV11-2 and J usage is TRBJ2-5, with 11 bases matching TRBD1. Per the germline V gene, CDR1 is SGHAT and CDR2 is FQNNGV. This CDR3 is built from 15 residues. Trimming at V came to 5 bases and at J to 5 bases, leaving 7 bases not matched to a gene.

The chain combines TRBV5-1 with TRBJ1-1; D is ambiguous. CDR1 and CDR2 from the germline V gene are SGHRS and YFSETQ. V was cut by 2 bases and J by 4 bases, with 15 bases left in between. The CDR3 is 15 amino acids. CDR3 sequence reads: CASSFAGGVSTEAFF. DNA for the CDR3: TGCGCCAGCAGCTTCGCAGGTGGTGTGAGCACTGAAGCTTTCTTT.

The chain couples TRBV27 to TRBJ2-3; 12 positions match TRBD2. Germline assignment: CDR1 MNHEY and CDR2 SMNVEV (reference sequence). This CDR3 has 17 residues. V lost 2 bases to trimming and J lost 4 bases; unmatched junction nucleotides: 7. CDR3 protein: CASSLNPGLAGSDTQYF. The CDR3 nucleotides read TGTGCCAGCAGTTTAAATCCGGGACTAGCGGGTTCAGATACGCAGTATTTT.

This CDR3 reads CASSVGFGREGLNTQYF. The CDR3 DNA reads as TGTGCCAGCAGCGTAGGCTTCGGGCGGGAGGGCCTGAATACGCAGTATTTT. The gene calls are TRBV9 and TRBJ2-3; TRBD2 agrees at 9 bases. With 0 bases clipped from V and 7 bases from J, the junction kept 12 bases outside the gene matches. The germline V gene encodes CDR1 SGDLS and CDR2 YYNGEE. The CDR3 runs to 17 residues.

The genes are TRBV14 and TRBJ1-2; no firm D call. The CDR3 runs to 12 residues. Germline lookup yields CDR1 SGHDN and CDR2 FVKESK. Trimming stripped 4 bases from V and 7 bases from J, with 10 bases between. The CDR3 reads CASSPARSGYTF. The CDR3 nucleotides read TGTGCCAGCAGCCCCGCGAGGAGTGGCTACACCTTC. Looking up the rest from reference TRBV14 and TRBJ1-2 gives the full variable domain: EAGVTQFPSHSVIEKGQTVTLRCDPISGHDNLYWYRRVMGKEIKFLLHFVKESKQDESGMPNNRFLAERTGGTYSTLKVQPAELEDSGVYFCASSPARSGYTFGSGTRLTVV.

CDR3 sequence (DNA): TGTGCCAGCAGCCCGGGGGGTCCTAGCGGGAGTGCGGGTGAGCAGTTCTTC. Residues: CASSPGGPSGSAGEQFF. The chain carries TRBV5-4 and TRBJ2-1, with 10 bases identical to TRBD2. The trim removed 4 bases at V and 9 bases at J, leaving 16 bases unmatched. Germline values: CDR1 SGHNT, CDR2 YYREEE (reference sequence). The CDR3 consists of 17 residues. The complete variable domain, with remaining parts taken from reference TRBV5-4 and TRBJ2-1, reads ETGVTQSPTHLIKTRGQQVTLRCSSQSGHNTVSWYQQALGQGPQFIFQYYREEENGRGNFPPRFSGLQFPNYSSELNVNALELDDSALYLCASSPGGPSGSAGEQFFGPGTRLTVL.

This sequence joins TRBV9 and TRBJ2-1; 7 bases match TRBD2. Germline CDR1 SGDLS, CDR2 YYNGEE. This CDR3 region has 15 residues. The V segment lost 0 bases and the J segment 4 bases; nucleotides outside the gene matches: 4. The CDR3, as DNA: TGTGCCAGCAGCGTAGCTCCGGGGGGTTACAATGAGCAGTTCTTC. It encodes CASSVAPGGYNEQFF. The complete variable domain, with remaining parts taken from reference TRBV9 and TRBJ2-1, reads DSGVTQTPKHLITATGQRVTLRCSPRSGDLSVYWYQQSLDQGLQFLIQYYNGEERAKGNILERFSAQQFPDLHSELNLSSLELGDSALYFCASSVAPGGYNEQFFGPGTRLTVL.

The chain joins TRBV7-8 to TRBJ2-7; D possibly corresponds to TRBD2 (5 bases). V dropped 4 bases and J dropped 0 bases, with 16 bases sitting between them. The CDR3 totals 16 residues. Germline V CDR1 and CDR2: SGHVS, FQNEAQ. As DNA, the CDR3 is TGTGCCAGCAGCTCCTTCTATAGCGTGAGCTCCTACGAGCAGTACTTC. Translation: CASSSFYSVSSYEQYF.

This clone has only a few counts. The CDR3 DNA is TGTGCCTGGAGTGTGGGGGACAGGGTCGGAGGGCAGTTCTTC. This gives the protein CAWSVGDRVGGQFF. V and J are TRBV30 and TRBJ2-1, with 9 bases that match TRBD1. With 0 bases clipped from V and 12 bases from J, the junction kept 9 bases outside the gene matches. CDR1 GTSNPN and CDR2 SVGIG come from the germline V gene (reference sequence). CDR3 length: 14 residues.

This clone was seen only once. The rearrangement uses TRBV5-8 and TRBJ2-7; 7 bases match TRBD2. The CDR3 loop spans 14 amino acids. With V trimmed by 2 bases and J by 0 bases, 2 bases remained unmatched. CDR1 is SGHTS, CDR2 YDEGEE, per germline. CDR3 sequence: CASSFGGTSYEQYF. CDR3 DNA sequence: TGTGCCAGCAGCTTCGGGGGGACCTCCTACGAGCAGTACTTC.

This clone has only a few counts. The CDR3 region has the DNA TGTGCCAGCAGGGGACAGGGTAGCCTCCAGCATTTT. The encoded protein is CASRGQGSLQHF. The rearrangement uses TRBV27 and TRBJ1-5, with TRBD1 matching 9 bases. V dropped 6 bases and J dropped 12; count of bases not matched to a gene: 6. The CDR3 is made up of 12 amino acids. CDR1 is MNHEY, CDR2 SMNVEV, per germline (reference sequence).

The chain carries TRBV28 and TRBJ1-1, with D tentatively TRBD1 (6 bases). CDR3 size: 15 residues. Trimming took off 4 bases at V and 0 bases at J, with 12 bases between the two ends. The germline V gene encodes CDR1 MDHEN and CDR2 SYDVKM. The CDR3 region is CASSSPGQMNTEAFF. The CDR3 nucleotides read TGTGCCAGCAGTTCTCCGGGACAAATGAACACTGAAGCTTTCTTT.

CDR3 coding DNA: TGCGCCAGCAGCTTTGGACAGGGCGGCACCGGGGAGCTGTTTTTT. Its translation: CASSFGQGGTGELFF. This chain uses TRBV5-1 with TRBJ2-2; 8 bases match TRBD1. Losses at the gene ends were 2 bases for V and 4 bases for J; bases not matched to a gene: 4. Germline CDR1 and CDR2: SGHRS and YFSETQ. This CDR3 spans 15 amino acids. The variable domain in full, completed from reference TRBV5-1 and TRBJ2-2, reads KAGVTQTPRYLIKTRGQQVTLSCSPISGHRSVSWYQQTPGQGLQFLFEYFSETQRNKGNFPGRFSGRQFSNSRSEMNVSTLELGDSALYLCASSFGQGGTGELFFGEGSRLTVL.

The V call is TRBV2, the J call TRBJ1-4; possibly TRBD1 for D (5 bases). The CDR3 sequence is 14 residues long. Per the germline V gene, CDR1 is SNHLY and CDR2 is FYNNEI. V was clipped by 6 bases and J by 10 bases, with 18 bases between them. CDR3 protein: CASSLGGPRGKLFF. DNA for the CDR3: TGTGCCAGCAGCCTCGGGGGACCTCGAGGAAAACTGTTTTTT.